In this sample, the clone carrying this T cell receptor (beta chain) turned up a few times. The antigen is not known. V was pared by 0 bases and J by 1 base, with 10 bases between. The germline V gene encodes CDR1 SGHRS and CDR2 YFSETQ. The CDR3 contains 15 residues. This entry comes from a study of T cell repertoires in cytomegalovirus infection. Study details: The authors used CMV epitopes that were HLA-C-restricted (recently identified) and HLA-B-restricted (well studied). CMV infection plus the matching HLA type was flagged by public TCR beta signatures.

TCRdb passed the reads through MiXCR, listing each CDR3 protein once. Altogether some 940,000 distinct CDR3 sequences are present, less than 40% being singletons, with the ten largest covering more than 12%. This chain uses TRBV5-1 with TRBJ1-1, with D perhaps matching TRBD1 (5 bases). The material was cultured CD8+ T cells from PBMCs, obtained from culture after CMV antigen stimulation. The TCR originated in a human donor in good health (CMV status not recorded). Some clones in this sample may be carry-over from other donors' samples. CDR3 sequence (DNA): TGCGCCAGCAGCTTGGGGGGCAGAGCGAACACTGAAGCTTTCTTT. Encoded protein: CASSLGGRANTEAFF.